These 22 T cell receptor beta chains were all obtained from the same sample, sequenced in a study of response to subunit inactivated influenza vaccine. Using its own MiXCR run on the RT-PCR reads, TCRdb lists one record per CDR3 protein. The sample includes approximately 680,000 distinct CDR3 sequences, around 16% of them seen just once. The sequences come from PBMCs from blood, collected 11 to 12 days after vaccination. These receptors were taken from a man aged 50-60 years who received an inactivated influenza vaccine.

The V call is TRBV4-2, the J call TRBJ2-7, with a weak D call TRBD2 (6 bases). V lost 1 base and J 2 bases, leaving 12 bases between the germline ends. The CDR3 sequence is 15 residues long. Germline loops: CDR1 LGHNA, CDR2 YNFKEQ. The CDR3 sequence is CASSQATGLTYEQYF. CDR3 coding DNA: TGTGCCAGCAGCCAAGCAACAGGACTAACCTACGAGCAGTACTTC.

This chain connects TRBV4-3 to TRBJ2-1; no clear D gene. CDR1 and CDR2 from the germline V gene are LGHNA and YSLEER. There are 13 residues in the CDR3. Trimming shortened V by 0 bases and J by 13 bases, and 13 bases separated the two germline ends. CDR3 DNA: TGCGCCAGCAGCCAAGATTTGGGATATTTACAGTTCTTC. It specifies CASSQDLGYLQFF.

The gene calls are TRBV20-1 and TRBJ2-7; D remains unclear. The CDR3 runs to 12 residues. CDR1 is DFQATT, CDR2 SNEGSKA, per germline (reference sequence). Trimming cost V 3 bases and J 3 bases, with 9 bases left between them. This CDR3 reads CSARLDHYEQYF. The CDR3 DNA follows: TGCAGTGCTAGGCTGGACCACTACGAGCAGTACTTC.

The V and J genes are TRBV20-1 and TRBJ2-1; 8 positions agree with TRBD2. Germline V CDR1 and CDR2: DFQATT, SNEGSKA (reference sequence). V was clipped by 0 bases and J by 12 bases; unmatched bases: 7. There are 13 residues in the CDR3. CDR3 coding DNA: TGCAGTGCTAGAGAGACGCGGGGGGCGCCGCAGTTCTTC. Translation gives CSARETRGAPQFF.

This clonotype has a count of ten or more. The gene calls are TRBV11-2 and TRBJ2-7; D gene ambiguous. CDR3 length equals 13 residues. The V gene lost 1 base and the J gene lost 5 bases, with 9 bases spanning the gap. Germline V gene sequence: CDR1 SGHAT, CDR2 FQNNGV. Here the CDR3 DNA reads TGTGCCAGCAGCTTAGGTGGGCTGGACGAGCAGTACTTC. Amino acid sequence: CASSLGGLDEQYF.

This clonotype was recorded at least ten times. This chain connects TRBV12-3 or TRBV12-4 to TRBJ2-1; D is possibly TRBD2 (6 bases). CDR3 length equals 14 residues. The V and J ends lost 5 bases and 8 bases respectively, with 16 bases between them. The CDR3 loop is CASSPRDLWDEQFF. The CDR3 DNA is TGTGCCAGCAGTCCCCGGGACTTATGGGATGAGCAGTTCTTC.

The rearrangement links TRBV4-1 to TRBJ2-3, with TRBD2 matching over 10 bases. This CDR3 has 16 amino acids. Germline CDR1 reads MGHRA; CDR2 reads YSYEKL. The junction had 8 bases not matched to a gene; V was cut back by 4 bases and J by 4 bases. CDR3 sequence reads: CASSPGGLAVSDTQYF. Written as DNA, the CDR3 is TGCGCCAGCAGCCCCGGCGGACTAGCGGTGTCAGATACGCAGTATTTT.

Only a few counts were recorded for this clonotype. V gene TRBV7-2 combines with J gene TRBJ1-1; D not resolved. This CDR3 region has 11 residues. Trimming stripped 10 bases from V and 4 bases from J, with 10 bases between. Germline CDR1 SGHTA, CDR2 FQGNSA. In nucleotides, the CDR3 is TGTGCCACCCGAGGGAGCACTGAAGCTTTCTTT. It encodes CATRGSTEAFF.

V and J are TRBV7-9 and TRBJ2-7; D not resolved. V was pared by 2 bases and J by 6 bases, with 8 bases between. The CDR3 has 12 residues. From germline, CDR1 is SEHNR and CDR2 FQNEAQ (reference sequence). The CDR3 sequence: CASSLSWVEQYF. CDR3 nucleotides: TGTGCCAGCAGCTTAAGCTGGGTCGAGCAGTACTTC.

This clonotype appeared many times. The V call is TRBV12-3 or TRBV12-4, the J call TRBJ1-5, with 8 bases lining up with TRBD1. There are 14 residues in the CDR3. Trimming cost V 7 bases and J 4 bases; bases outside gene matches: 6. The CDR3 protein is CASTQGARNQPQHF. CDR3 in DNA: TGTGCCAGCACCCAGGGGGCGCGAAATCAGCCCCAGCATTTT.

V gene TRBV20-1 combines with J gene TRBJ1-5; 7 bases match TRBD1. Germline loops: CDR1 DFQATT, CDR2 SNEGSKA (reference sequence). The CDR3 extends over 13 amino acids. J lost 12 bases, V lost 4 bases, and 12 bases had no gene match. The CDR3 reads CSAKDRTNLNQHF. For the CDR3, the DNA is TGCAGTGCTAAGGACAGGACGAACTTAAACCAGCATTTT.

This clonotype turned up a few times. This rearrangement joins TRBV7-9 to TRBJ1-2, with no clear D. Germline assignment: CDR1 SEHNR and CDR2 FQNEAQ (reference sequence). Trimming pared 1 base from V and 4 bases from J, leaving 19 bases between. This CDR3 region has 17 residues. The CDR3 DNA is TGTGCCAGCAGCTTAGAAGTTCGGGCAGTAAATCCCTATGGCTACACCTTC. Encoded protein: CASSLEVRAVNPYGYTF.

This sequence joins TRBV28 and TRBJ2-1; 8 nucleotides match TRBD1. Germline lookup yields CDR1 MDHEN and CDR2 SYDVKM. V gave up 7 bases and J gave up 2 bases; unmatched junction bases: 7. The length of the CDR3 is 15 residues. CDR3 sequence (DNA): TGTGCCAGCAAAGAGACAGGGGAGGCCTACAATGAGCAGTTCTTC. Protein: CASKETGEAYNEQFF. Variable domain in full (rest from reference TRBV28 and TRBJ2-1): DVKVTQSSRYLVKRTGEKVFLECVQDMDHENMFWYRQDPGLGLRLIYFSYDVKMKEKGDIPEGYSVSREKKERFSLILESASTNQTSMYLCASKETGEAYNEQFFGPGTRLTVL.

The CDR3 nucleotides read TGTGCCAGCAGTTTTACACAGGGGGGTGAGCAGTTCTTC. This translates into CASSFTQGGEQFF. The V call is TRBV6-5, the J call TRBJ2-1; 8 positions agree with TRBD1. This CDR3 region has 13 residues. The trim removed 4 bases at V and 9 bases at J, leaving 5 bases unmatched. CDR1 and CDR2 (germline): MNHEY, SVGAGI.

This clonotype has a handful of counts. This chain links TRBV10-3 with TRBJ2-1; 10 nucleotides match TRBD2. Germline values: CDR1 ENHRY, CDR2 SYGVKD. This CDR3 is 14 amino acids long. The trim removed 4 bases at V and 9 bases at J, leaving 6 bases unmatched. CDR3 nucleotides: TGTGCCATCAGTGCAGCGGGAGGGCCTGGTGAGCAGTTCTTC. Protein product: CAISAAGGPGEQFF.

This clonotype was counted a few times. V and J are TRBV6-2 or TRBV6-3 and TRBJ2-2, with a weak D call TRBD1 (6 bases). Trimming left V 5 bases short and J 5 bases short, with 12 bases between. This CDR3 region has 14 residues. The germline V gene has CDR1 MNHEY and CDR2 SVGEGT. CDR3 in DNA: TGTGCCAGCAGTCTTACCGACAGGACCGGGGAGCTGTTTTTT. Protein product: CASSLTDRTGELFF.

The V and J genes are TRBV7-2 and TRBJ2-3; D possibly corresponds to TRBD2 (7 bases). The CDR3 runs to 16 residues. The germline V gene encodes CDR1 SGHTA and CDR2 FQGNSA. The V and J ends lost 2 bases and 1 base respectively, with 13 bases between them. The CDR3 DNA reads TGTGCCAGCAGCTTATGGGGGCGGGGGCGCACAGATACGCAGTATTTT. This gives the protein CASSLWGRGRTDTQYF.

The rearrangement uses TRBV5-1 and TRBJ1-4, with TRBD1 identical over 8 bases. V trimming: 4 bases; J trimming: 8 bases; junction bases outside the gene matches: 10. The CDR3 length is 15 residues. Germline CDR1 and CDR2: SGHRS and YFSETQ. The CDR3 DNA is TGCGCCAGCAGCCCCGCAGGGGGCATGAAGGAAAAACTGTTTTTT. Residues: CASSPAGGMKEKLFF. Using reference TRBV5-1 and TRBJ1-4 for the parts outside the CDR3, the full variable domain is KAGVTQTPRYLIKTRGQQVTLSCSPISGHRSVSWYQQTPGQGLQFLFEYFSETQRNKGNFPGRFSGRQFSNSRSEMNVSTLELGDSALYLCASSPAGGMKEKLFFGSGTQLSVL.

This clonotype was seen a few times. This sequence joins TRBV25-1 and TRBJ1-4; 7 positions match TRBD1. Germline V gene data show CDR1 as MGHDK and CDR2 as SYGVNS. The CDR3 sequence is 13 residues long. V dropped 7 bases and J dropped 1; count of bases not matched to a gene: 0. The DNA of the CDR3 is TGTGCCAGCAACAGGGGAACTAATGAAAAACTGTTTTTT. Residues: CASNRGTNEKLFF.

V and J are TRBV7-3 and TRBJ2-1; D not resolved. V was shortened by 0 bases and J by 8 bases, with 8 bases between the two germline ends. Looked up from germline, CDR1 is SGHTA and CDR2 is FQGTGA. The CDR3 runs 13 residues. DNA of the CDR3: TGTGCCAGCAGCTTAACCGTACGCGATGAGCAGTTCTTC. Its protein product is CASSLTVRDEQFF.

The rearrangement links TRBV10-2 to TRBJ2-5; D not certain. The V gene lost 3 bases and the J gene lost 5 bases, with 13 bases spanning the gap. In germline, CDR1 is WSHSY, CDR2 SAAADI. CDR3 length: 14 residues. The CDR3 region has the DNA TGCGCCAGCAGTGAAGGAAGGGCCAGGGAGACCCAGTACTTC. This encodes CASSEGRARETQYF.

V gene TRBV20-1 combines with J gene TRBJ2-3, with 10 bases lining up with TRBD1. The CDR3 contains 14 residues. The trim removed 4 bases at V and 0 bases at J, leaving 1 base unmatched. Germline V gives CDR1 DFQATT, CDR2 SNEGSKA (reference sequence). CDR3 region: CSAMGQGSTDTQYF. CDR3 DNA: TGCAGTGCTATGGGACAGGGGAGCACAGATACGCAGTATTTT.